The present T cell receptor beta chain was sequenced within a study of T cells after yellow fever vaccination. This CDR3 is built from 14 residues. Germline CDR1 DFQATT, CDR2 SNEGSKA (reference sequence). The V and J ends lost 4 bases and 2 bases respectively, with 15 bases between them. The table lists this clonotype with a few counts. The antigen is not known. Study-wide findings and caveats: The secondary T-cell response peaked on day 5, not day 15, but was weaker. FACS-sorted repertoires could harbor abundant contaminating bulk-population clonotypes.

From the 5' RACE reads, TCRdb called clonotypes with MiXCR, one entry per CDR3 protein. The sample lists hundreds of thousands of distinct CDR3 sequences, roughly 14% occurring once. The sequence came from a man aged 30 to 39 who received the YFV17D yellow fever vaccine. V gene TRBV20-1 combines with J gene TRBJ2-7; tentatively, D is TRBD2 (7 bases). The sample was PBMCs, taken on the day of the yellow fever booster vaccination. CDR3 sequence reads: CSATRGTNPYEQYF. DNA of the CDR3: TGCAGTGCTACAAGGGGGACTAACCCCTACGAGCAGTACTTC.